Below, 25 T cell receptor beta chains from the same sample are listed, as sequenced in a study of neurological immune-mediated disorders (dated by TCRdb to the late 2010s). The library was built by means of 5' RACE. The sample was run on an Illumina HiSeq 2500. Starting from the raw public reads, TCRdb applied fastp trimming at Q25, assembled clones with MiXCR and retained in-frame beta chains. Entries that share a CDR3 protein sequence are merged under the most common genes and DNA. The sample table lists 55,000 to 70,000 distinct CDR3 sequences, 3.2% of them with a count of one. Of the sample, less than 5.5% is held by the ten largest clones. The sequencing sample was made of PBMCs. The source of these receptors is a woman aged 45-65 years with multiple sclerosis.

This clonotype showed up many times. The V call is TRBV12-3 or TRBV12-4, the J call TRBJ2-5; D is uncertain. V was shortened by 0 bases and J by 5 bases, with 7 bases between the two germline ends. The CDR3 consists of 13 residues. The CDR3 reads CASSLAAGETQYF. In DNA form, the CDR3 reads TGTGCCAGCAGTTTAGCGGCCGGGGAGACCCAGTACTTC.

This clonotype was recorded many times. The gene calls are TRBV20-1 and TRBJ2-1, with 8 positions matching TRBD2. The CDR3 spans 15 residues. Germline CDR1 is DFQATT and CDR2 is SNEGSKA (reference sequence). CDR3 region: CSTSMGREGRNEQFF. The CDR3 DNA reads as TGCAGCACTAGCATGGGCCGGGAGGGCCGGAATGAGCAGTTCTTC.

This clonotype was recorded many times. This rearrangement joins TRBV15 to TRBJ2-6, with a weak D call TRBD1 (5 bases). Trimming stripped 1 base from V and 0 bases from J, with 16 bases between. There are 19 residues in the CDR3. CDR1 is LNHNV and CDR2 is YYDKDF in the germline V gene (reference sequence). The CDR3 is CATSRVIDSMSSGANVLTF. DNA for the CDR3: TGTGCCACCAGCAGAGTCATTGACAGTATGAGCTCTGGGGCCAACGTCCTGACTTTC.

The chain combines TRBV20-1 with TRBJ2-1; 9 positions match TRBD2. Per germline, CDR1 DFQATT and CDR2 SNEGSKA (reference sequence). The CDR3 is 15 amino acids. The V gene end was trimmed by 1 base and the J gene end by 7 bases; junction bases not matched to a gene: 8. The chain's CDR3 is CSARGGSGRPNEQFF. The CDR3 DNA is TGCAGTGCTAGAGGGGGCAGCGGGAGGCCGAATGAGCAGTTCTTC.

This clonotype was observed a few times. A single base separates this from a much larger clone, so it may be a read error. CDR3 region: CASRGSGGAYTDTQYF. The CDR3 DNA sequence: TGTGCCAGCAGAGGTAGCGGGGGGGCCTACACAGATACGCAGTATTTT. The gene calls are TRBV2 and TRBJ2-3, with 11 bases lining up with TRBD2. The CDR3 consists of 16 residues. In germline, CDR1 is SNHLY, CDR2 FYNNEI. Trimming at V came to 6 bases and at J to 2 bases, leaving 7 bases not matched to a gene.

Many counts were recorded for this clonotype. The CDR3, as DNA: TGCGCCAGCAGCCCCGGGGGAGACAATGAGCAGTTCTTC. Protein product: CASSPGGDNEQFF. The V gene is TRBV5-1, the J gene TRBJ2-1, with D possibly TRBD2 on 6 matching bases. Germline V gives CDR1 SGHRS, CDR2 YFSETQ. The CDR3 is 13 amino acids. The V gene lost 4 bases and the J gene lost 5 bases, with 10 bases spanning the gap.

Ten or more counts support this clonotype. The chain uses TRBV5-8 and TRBJ1-6; D gene unclear. Germline CDR1 is SGHTS and CDR2 is YDEGEE. The CDR3 is 16 amino acids. V lost 1 base and J lost 0, with 8 bases in between. The CDR3 loop is CASSLIVSSYNSPLHF. CDR3 nucleotides: TGTGCCAGCAGCTTGATAGTTTCCTCCTATAATTCACCCCTCCACTTT. The whole variable domain, remainder taken from reference TRBV5-8 and TRBJ1-6, is EAGVTQSPTHLIKTRGQQATLRCSPISGHTSVYWYQQALGLGLQFLLWYDEGEERNRGNFPPRFSGRQFPNYSSELNVNALELEDSALYLCASSLIVSSYNSPLHFGNGTRLTVT.

This clonotype was recorded many times. The V call is TRBV5-1, the J call TRBJ2-5, with TRBD2 matching 11 bases. Germline assignment: CDR1 SGHRS and CDR2 YFSETQ. V lost 4 bases, J lost 4 bases, and 3 bases stayed unmatched. The CDR3 has 14 amino acids. Here the CDR3 reads CASSDTSGGETQYF. The CDR3 DNA reads TGCGCCAGCAGCGATACTAGCGGGGGAGAGACCCAGTACTTC.

This clonotype was detected many times. The chain uses TRBV4-2 and TRBJ1-2; D is perhaps TRBD1 (5 bases). The CDR3 has 15 residues. Germline V gene lookup returns CDR1 LGHNA and CDR2 YNFKEQ. V shed 2 bases and J shed 3 bases, with 13 bases lying between them. CDR3 region: CASSQIPPGDYGYTF. The CDR3 coding sequence is TGTGCCAGCAGCCAAATCCCCCCGGGGGACTATGGCTACACCTTC.

This clonotype occurred a few times. This rearrangement joins TRBV11-3 to TRBJ1-1, with TRBD1 matching over 7 bases. The CDR3 extends over 15 amino acids. Germline loops: CDR1 SGHNT, CDR2 YENEEA. The V gene end was trimmed by 3 bases and the J gene end by 1 base; junction bases not matched to a gene: 5. CDR3 in DNA: TGTGCCAGCAGCTTGGGGGACAGAAGGAACACTGAAGCTTTCTTT. This encodes CASSLGDRRNTEAFF.

This clonotype is labeled as medium-sized. The rearrangement links TRBV7-9 to TRBJ1-5, with D unresolved. This CDR3 comprises 15 residues. The V gene lost 0 bases and the J gene lost 5 bases, with 11 bases spanning the gap. Germline V gives CDR1 SEHNR, CDR2 FQNEAQ (reference sequence). Here the CDR3 reads CASSLAAGRHQPQHF. DNA for the CDR3: TGTGCCAGCAGCTTAGCTGCCGGGCGCCATCAGCCCCAGCATTTT. The variable domain in full, completed from reference TRBV7-9 and TRBJ1-5, reads DTGVSQNPRHKITKRGQNVTFRCDPISEHNRLYWYRQTLGQGPEFLTYFQNEAQLEKSRLLSDRFSAERPKGSFSTLEIQRTEQGDSAMYLCASSLAAGRHQPQHFGDGTRLSIL.

This clonotype was observed at least ten times. The CDR3 is CAISRTSGSARSSYEQYF. CDR3 DNA: TGTGCCATCTCGAGGACTAGCGGGAGTGCAAGAAGCTCCTACGAGCAGTACTTC. The rearrangement uses TRBV7-9 and TRBJ2-7; 13 bases match TRBD2. The CDR3 loop spans 18 amino acids. Germline CDR1 reads SEHNR; CDR2 reads FQNEAQ (reference sequence). V was pared by 10 bases and J by 0 bases, with 15 bases of the junction left unmatched.

This clonotype was detected ten times or more. The chain links TRBV4-2 to TRBJ2-7; no reliable D call. Trimming removed 2 bases from V and 0 bases from J, with 11 bases in between. Germline V gene lookup returns CDR1 LGHNA and CDR2 YNFKEQ. This CDR3 is 15 amino acids long. CDR3 in DNA: TGTGCCAGCAGCCAAACCTTCCTCAGCTCCTACGAGCAGTACTTC. Amino acids: CASSQTFLSSYEQYF.

The sample holds many counts of this clonotype. The chain recombines TRBV12-3 or TRBV12-4 with TRBJ1-2; perhaps TRBD1 as D (5 bases). The CDR3 is made up of 13 amino acids. Trimming took 5 bases from V and 8 from J, leaving 15 bases between them. Here the CDR3 reads CASSGILREGYTF. The CDR3 coding sequence is TGTGCCAGCAGTGGCATACTCAGGGAAGGCTACACCTTC.

This clonotype was observed once. The chain has TRBV18 and TRBJ2-2; TRBD2 is a possible D gene (6 bases). Trimming removed 4 bases at V and 4 bases at J, with 16 bases between. Germline-derived CDR1 and CDR2 are KGHSH and LQKENI. This CDR3 region has 16 residues. The CDR3 bases are TGTGCCAGCTCACTTCACGCGGACTACTTCACCGGGGAGCTGTTTTTT. Its protein is CASSLHADYFTGELFF.

At least ten counts were recorded for this clonotype. The V call is TRBV7-2, the J call TRBJ2-7; D unclear. The germline V gene has CDR1 SGHTA and CDR2 FQGNSA. CDR3 length: 13 amino acids. The V and J ends lost 1 base and 6 bases respectively, with 10 bases between them. Here the CDR3 reads CASSLDPGVEQYF. The CDR3, as DNA: TGTGCCAGCAGCTTAGATCCTGGGGTCGAGCAGTACTTC.

This clonotype has ten or more counts. The rearrangement joins TRBV5-1 to TRBJ2-1, with D unresolved. The V and J ends lost 0 bases and 0 bases respectively, with 10 bases between them. The CDR3 covers 16 residues. Germline CDR1 SGHRS, CDR2 YFSETQ. Here the CDR3 reads CASSLGGTHSYNEQFF. The CDR3 coding sequence is TGCGCCAGCAGCTTGGGGGGTACCCACTCCTACAATGAGCAGTTCTTC.

Note on this clonotype: The junction does not match germline at one end; this may be a read error. This chain connects TRBV5-1 to TRBJ1-2, with a weak D call TRBD1 (5 bases). CDR1 and CDR2 (germline): SGHRS, YFSETQ. This CDR3 region has 12 residues. CDR3 sequence: CDSSLEGSGYIF. The CDR3 DNA reads TGCGACAGCAGCTTGGAGGGGAGCGGCTACATCTTC.

This clonotype has ten or more counts. The gene calls are TRBV7-2 and TRBJ2-7, with unresolved D. V dropped 5 bases and J dropped 0 bases, with 8 bases sitting between them. The CDR3 has 13 residues. Germline V gene data show CDR1 as SGHTA and CDR2 as FQGNSA. CDR3 nucleotide sequence: TGTGCCAGCAGCACGGGCCGCTCCTACGAGCAGTACTTC. Its protein is CASSTGRSYEQYF. The full variable domain, in which reference TRBV7-2 and TRBJ2-7 provide the parts outside the CDR3, is GAGVSQSPSNKVTEKGKDVELRCDPISGHTALYWYRQSLGQGLEFLIYFQGNSAPDKSGLPSDRFSAERTGGSVSTLTIQRTQQEDSAVYLCASSTGRSYEQYFGPGTRLTVT.

This clonotype showed up many times. This chain joins TRBV5-5 and TRBJ2-1, with D perhaps matching TRBD2 (5 bases). Per the germline V gene, CDR1 is SGHKS and CDR2 is YYEKEE (reference sequence). Trimming stripped 1 base from V and 4 bases from J, with 9 bases between. CDR3 size: 14 residues. The CDR3 region has the DNA TGTGCCAGCAGCTTGCGGGAATCGTACAATGAGCAGTTCTTC. It is translated as CASSLRESYNEQFF.

This clonotype was counted many times. The chain joins TRBV5-1 to TRBJ1-1; D is undetermined. The CDR3 loop spans 13 amino acids. Between the trimmed V and J ends, which lost 2 bases and 0 bases, there was a span of 5 bases. The germline V gene has CDR1 SGHRS and CDR2 YFSETQ. The CDR3 region is CASSFGMNTEAFF. As DNA, the CDR3 is TGCGCCAGCAGCTTCGGGATGAACACTGAAGCTTTCTTT.

This clonotype was detected many times. The rearrangement links TRBV5-1 to TRBJ2-6; unclear D gene. V lost 2 bases to trimming and J lost 0 bases, with 9 bases between them. Germline loops: CDR1 SGHRS, CDR2 YFSETQ. The CDR3 has 16 amino acids. CDR3 sequence (DNA): TGCGCCAGCAGCTTTGAACGGCTCTCTGGGGCCAACGTCCTGACTTTC. Protein: CASSFERLSGANVLTF.

This clonotype has a count of ten or more. The chain carries TRBV4-3 and TRBJ1-2, with 7 bases fitting TRBD1. The CDR3 extends over 14 amino acids. Germline values: CDR1 LGHNA, CDR2 YSLEER. V lost 0 bases to trimming and J lost 4 bases; unmatched junction nucleotides: 2. CDR3 nucleotides: TGCGCCAGCAGCCAAGACCGGGACAGCTATGGCTACACCTTC. The encoded protein is CASSQDRDSYGYTF.

The table lists this clonotype with many counts. This chain connects TRBV7-2 to TRBJ1-2; 8 positions agree with TRBD1. Germline V gene sequence: CDR1 SGHTA, CDR2 FQGNSA. The trim removed 3 bases at V and 3 bases at J, leaving 6 bases unmatched. This CDR3 is built from 15 residues. The CDR3 DNA reads as TGTGCCAGCAGCTTGGGGACAGGAGGGGACTATGGCTACACCTTC. This codes for CASSLGTGGDYGYTF.

This clonotype has at least ten counts. The rearrangement joins TRBV6-5 to TRBJ2-3; D ambiguous. Trimming cost V 6 bases and J 8 bases, with 18 bases left between them. The CDR3 is 14 amino acids. Germline lookup yields CDR1 MNHEY and CDR2 SVGAGI. The CDR3 reads CASRPTVAFGTQYF. For the CDR3, the DNA is TGTGCCAGCAGGCCTACGGTGGCGTTTGGTACGCAGTATTTT.